This record concerns one TCR beta chain sequence. Antigen unknown. The sample belongs to a study of cytomegalovirus exposure and HLA in healthy donors. At the level of the study: Earlier sequencing of around 190 million T cells yielded 90 million to 140 million unique TCR beta sequences. Study findings and constraints: Generally TCR sequences proved uncommon, though certain public TCRs appeared in numerous donors. Later analysis placed DRB1 highest and HLA-C lowest in TCR association rates, which differed by HLA locus. What a later analysis showed was that several of the most significant clusters appeared linked to common viral pathogens.

Vbeta (60) and Jbeta (13) primers were used in the PCR. Measured with immunoSEQ multiplex PCR; TCRdb has only the in-frame clones, and not every one. The sample lists 200,000 or so clones, about four fifths seen once, with 0.2% to 0.3% in the top ten. There are 15 residues in the CDR3. The V gene lost 4 bases and the J gene lost 0 bases, with 12 bases spanning the gap. The V gene's germline CDR1 is MNHNS and CDR2 SASEGT. This clonotype was sampled from a boy aged 5-17 years in good health and CMV-seronegative. The chain uses TRBV6-1 and TRBJ1-2; possible D gene TRBD1, 5 bases. What was sequenced was PBMCs. The CDR3 region is CASSATGLANYGYTF. CDR3 sequence (DNA): TGTGCCAGCAGTGCCACAGGCCTAGCTAACTATGGCTACACCTTC.